This TCR beta chain was profiled in a study of early T cells in non-severe SARS-CoV-2 infection. Study background: With bulk RNA from unsorted whole blood as input, sequencing yielded unpaired chains.

This clonotype came up many times. This CDR3 has 14 residues. CDR1 LNHNV and CDR2 YYDKDF come from the germline V gene (reference sequence). Trimming removed 5 bases at V and 9 bases at J, with 16 bases between. One entry per CDR3 protein results from TCRdb running MiXCR on the 5' RACE reads. The sample yields over 30,000 distinct CDR3 sequences, under 4.5% seen once. The J gene is TRBJ1-4, the V gene TRBV15, with a weak D call TRBD1 (5 bases). The sequence came from an adult who was a healthcare worker with PCR-confirmed SARS-CoV-2 infection or an uninfected control (not recorded which). The sequencing input was whole blood. CDR3 in DNA: TGTGCCACCAGCGTACGTGTGACAGAGAAAAAACTGTTTTTT. As protein: CATSVRVTEKKLFF.